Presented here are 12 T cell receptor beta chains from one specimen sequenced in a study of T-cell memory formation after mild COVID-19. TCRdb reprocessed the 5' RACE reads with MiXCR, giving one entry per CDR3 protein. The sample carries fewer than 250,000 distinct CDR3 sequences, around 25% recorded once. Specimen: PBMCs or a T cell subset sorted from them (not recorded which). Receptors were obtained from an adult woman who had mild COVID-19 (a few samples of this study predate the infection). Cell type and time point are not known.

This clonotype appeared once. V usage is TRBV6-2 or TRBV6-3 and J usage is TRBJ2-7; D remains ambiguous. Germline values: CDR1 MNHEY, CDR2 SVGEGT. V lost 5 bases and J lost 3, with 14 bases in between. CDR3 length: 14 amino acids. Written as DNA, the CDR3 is TGTGCCAGCAGTAGGACCCTTGGGGTCTACGAGCAGTACTTC. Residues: CASSRTLGVYEQYF.

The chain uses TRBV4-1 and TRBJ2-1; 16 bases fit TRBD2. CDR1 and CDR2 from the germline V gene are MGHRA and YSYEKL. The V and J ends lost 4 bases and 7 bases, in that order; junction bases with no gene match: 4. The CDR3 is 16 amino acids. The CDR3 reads CASSPGTSGGANEQFF. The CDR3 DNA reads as TGCGCCAGCAGCCCAGGGACTAGCGGGGGGGCAAATGAGCAGTTCTTC.

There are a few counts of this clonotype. Here the CDR3 DNA reads TGTGCCAGCAGCCTACGGGACAGGGAGCCGGTCGGGACCAAAAACATTCAGTACTTC. It yields the protein CASSLRDREPVGTKNIQYF. V gene TRBV11-2 combines with J gene TRBJ2-4, with 9 positions matching TRBD1. From germline, CDR1 is SGHAT and CDR2 FQNNGV. The CDR3 is made up of 19 amino acids. With 5 bases clipped from V and 2 bases from J, the junction kept 16 bases outside the gene matches.

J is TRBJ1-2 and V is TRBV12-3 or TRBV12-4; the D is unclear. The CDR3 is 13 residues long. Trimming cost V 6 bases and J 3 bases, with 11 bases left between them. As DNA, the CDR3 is TGTGCCAGCAGCTCCACAGTCGACTATGGCTACACCTTC. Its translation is CASSSTVDYGYTF.

CDR3 amino acids: CASSVSVASGHNEQFF. In nucleotides, the CDR3 is TGTGCCAGCAGTGTTTCCGTGGCTAGCGGGCACAATGAGCAGTTCTTC. V usage is TRBV6-4 and J usage is TRBJ2-1, with 8 bases fitting TRBD2. This CDR3 region has 16 residues. The V gene end was trimmed by 4 bases and the J gene end by 5 bases; junction bases not matched to a gene: 10. Germline V gene sequence: CDR1 MRHNA, CDR2 SNTAGT.

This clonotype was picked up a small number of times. CDR3 protein: CASSQDDDGDRTDTQYF. The DNA of the CDR3 is TGTGCCAGCAGCCAAGATGATGACGGGGATCGTACAGATACGCAGTATTTT. The chain uses TRBV14 and TRBJ2-3, with D perhaps TRBD2 (5 bases). From germline, CDR1 is SGHDN and CDR2 FVKESK. Between the trimmed V and J ends, which lost 0 bases and 3 bases, there was a span of 16 bases. CDR3 size: 17 residues.

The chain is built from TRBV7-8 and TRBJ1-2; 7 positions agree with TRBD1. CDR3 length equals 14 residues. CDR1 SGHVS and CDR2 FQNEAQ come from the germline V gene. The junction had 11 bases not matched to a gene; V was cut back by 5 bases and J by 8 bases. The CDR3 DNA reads TGTGCCAGCAGCCATCGGGACAGACGACGGGGCTACACCTTC. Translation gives CASSHRDRRRGYTF.

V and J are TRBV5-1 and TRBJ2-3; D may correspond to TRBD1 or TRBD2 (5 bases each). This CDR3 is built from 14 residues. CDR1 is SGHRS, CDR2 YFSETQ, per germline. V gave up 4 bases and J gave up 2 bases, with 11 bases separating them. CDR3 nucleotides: TGCGCCAGCAGCCCGGGACGAAACACAGATACGCAGTATTTT. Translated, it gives CASSPGRNTDTQYF.

The CDR3 sequence is CASSPYPGTSGNGQFF. The CDR3 nucleotides read TGTGCCAGCAGCCCATATCCCGGGACTAGCGGGAACGGGCAGTTCTTC. This chain joins TRBV7-3 and TRBJ2-1; 13 nucleotides line up with TRBD2. The ends lost 5 bases at V and 12 bases at J; junction bases unmatched: 13. There are 16 residues in the CDR3. Germline V CDR1 and CDR2: SGHTA, FQGTGA. Full variable domain (missing parts from reference TRBV7-3 and TRBJ2-1): GAGVSQTPSNKVTEKGKYVELRCDPISGHTALYWYRQSLGQGPEFLIYFQGTGAADDSGLPNDRFFAVRPEGSVSTLKIQRTERGDSAVYLCASSPYPGTSGNGQFFGPGTRLTVL.

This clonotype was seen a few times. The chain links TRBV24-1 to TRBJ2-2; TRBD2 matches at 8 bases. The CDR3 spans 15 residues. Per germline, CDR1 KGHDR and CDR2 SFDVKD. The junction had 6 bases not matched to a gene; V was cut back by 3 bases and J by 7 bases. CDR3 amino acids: CATSDPGRAFGELFF. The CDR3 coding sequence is TGTGCCACCAGTGATCCCGGGAGGGCCTTCGGGGAGCTGTTTTTT.

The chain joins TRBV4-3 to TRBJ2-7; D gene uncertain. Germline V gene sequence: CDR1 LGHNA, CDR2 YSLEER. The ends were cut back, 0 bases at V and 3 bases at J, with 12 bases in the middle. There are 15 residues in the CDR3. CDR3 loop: CASSQDRAGYYEQYF. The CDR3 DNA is TGCGCCAGCAGCCAAGATCGGGCAGGCTACTACGAGCAGTACTTC.

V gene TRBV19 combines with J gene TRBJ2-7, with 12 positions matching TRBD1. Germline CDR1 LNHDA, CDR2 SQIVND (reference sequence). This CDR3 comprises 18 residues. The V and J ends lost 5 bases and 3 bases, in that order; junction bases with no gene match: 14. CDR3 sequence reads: CASSQLGQGATKSYEQYF. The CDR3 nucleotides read TGTGCCAGTAGTCAGTTGGGACAGGGGGCAACCAAAAGCTACGAGCAGTACTTC.